The clone carrying this T cell receptor (beta chain) was seen a handful of times. Described treatment: around 19 received Ad26.COV2.S at low or high dose, single or two shots; 5 received placebo; per-sample allocation not given. Samples came from day 63 after the first vaccine or placebo injection. Profiled with immunoSEQ multiplex PCR; TCRdb holds only in-frame clones, not every one. The table lists 300,000 to 350,000 clones, 80% to 90% of them singletons. The sample is drawn from a study of Ad26.COV2.S vaccination and SARS-CoV-2 variants. Germline CDR1 SGHRS, CDR2 YFSETQ. Deletions cut 5 bases from V and 9 bases from J, with 21 bases between. This CDR3 contains 16 residues.

The TCR comes from a person between 18 and 60 years old who received the Ad26.COV2.S COVID-19 vaccine or a placebo. The V and J genes are TRBV5-1 and TRBJ1-6; a possible D gene is TRBD1 (6 bases). The sequencing used peripheral blood, collected in a trial of Ad26.COV2.S vaccine versus placebo. DNA of the CDR3: TGCGCCAGCAGTGCTGCCGCCCAGGGGATGAGTTCACCCCTCCACTTT. As protein: CASSAAAQGMSSPLHF.